This T cell receptor (beta chain) was identified in a study of blood T cell repertoires in COVID-19. Study-level background: PBMCs, B-cell-depleted T cells, or T cells were the source of the cDNA or gDNA that made up the material.

Germline-derived CDR1 and CDR2 are SGHNT and YYREEE (reference sequence). The CDR3 sequence is 12 residues long. Trimming stripped 10 bases from V and 8 bases from J, with 13 bases between. Assay: immunoSEQ multiplex PCR; the TCRdb copy retains only in-frame clones and omits some. The sample lists 110,000 to 150,000 clones, over 75% occurring once. This clone was recorded only once. This sequence was found in a man aged 65 to 79 with acute or convalescent COVID-19. This chain joins TRBV5-4 and TRBJ1-6, with D perhaps matching TRBD1 (6 bases). The source material was peripheral blood. The DNA of the CDR3 is TGTGCCGCAGGGGTCACGGATTCACCCCTCCACTTT. It codes for CAAGVTDSPLHF.